The subject of this entry is one T cell receptor beta chain. These data belong to a study of blood T cell repertoires in COVID-19. The data were produced by immunoSEQ multiplex PCR, yet TCRdb's version contains in-frame clones alone and is incomplete. Of 300,000 to 400,000 clones listed, approximately 91% are singletons. Trimming took off 0 bases at V and 5 bases at J, with 11 bases between the two ends. CDR1 is SGDLS, CDR2 YYNGEE, per germline. The CDR3 is 14 amino acids. The gene calls are TRBV9 and TRBJ1-1; D is undetermined. The sample taken for sequencing was PBMCs or T cells enriched from blood (not recorded which). The sequence was obtained from a woman in her 30s who had been exposed to COVID-19. CDR3 loop: CASSVETVGTEAFF. CDR3 nucleotides: TGTGCCAGCAGCGTAGAAACTGTCGGGACTGAAGCTTTCTTT.